Here is one TCR beta chain with its context. Its antigen remains undetermined. Per-base quality was not reported, and no clone a single base away is much larger than it. Library preparation was by the immunoSEQ multiplex PCR assay. For the multiplex PCR, a mixture combining 60 forward primers for TCR Vbeta segments and 13 reverse primers for TCR Jbeta segments was used. The CDR3 region of rearranged TCR beta genes was amplified from genomic DNA with a multiplex PCR assay. The Illumina HiSeq System was used to sequence the amplified TCR beta libraries as 87-base-pair reads. The study's processing was this. A later analysis tallied roughly 76 million unique TCR beta chains across the 550 to 850 repertoires, and some 10 million of those chains were shared by two or more donors. Raw reads were error-corrected and collapsed into unique sequences by a nearest-neighbor algorithm in which closely related sequences were merged to remove PCR and sequencing errors. Alignment of CDR3 sequences to IMGT reference sequences was used to assign V, D and J gene segments. Each retained sequence needed at least a six-nucleotide match to both a V gene segment and a J gene segment. A rearrangement was called productive if the CDR3 had no stop codons and remained in frame with V and J, and every other rearrangement was called non-productive. CDR3 was defined according to IMGT convention as the region running from the second conserved V-encoded cysteine to the conserved J-encoded phenylalanine. The earlier analysis of 500 to 650 of the donors excluded any sequence lacking an unambiguous match to a single V gene segment. In an earlier analysis of almost 600 of the donors, a V segment was called functional when productive rearrangements were above 56.7%, and segregating when the standard deviation between donors exceeded 5%. A statistical classification framework was developed to diagnose cytomegalovirus status using the catalog of TCR beta chain sequences. In a later analysis, V and J genes were assigned by comparing TCR nucleotide sequences against IMGT/GENE-DB human TR gene sequences. Using the TCRdist pipeline, a later analysis assigned CDR3 sequences along with most-parsimonious VDJ recombination scenarios. In a later analysis, each TCR beta chain was defined by its CDR3 amino acid sequence together with its V-gene family, and reads without a unique V-gene family were excluded. To address suspected cross-contamination and a sequencing artifact, a later analysis removed 592 highly shared, low-generation-probability nucleotide sequences. In a later analysis, a clonal expansion index was calculated for each public chain from normalized within-repertoire ranks of inferred template counts. A later analysis computed generation probabilities with a VDJ recombination model fitted to out-of-frame rearrangements, and checked the results against IGoR. Hypergeometric tests were used in a later analysis to score TCR-TCR, TCR-HLA and TCR-CMV co-occurrence, with a repertoire-size bias correction applied to the TCR pairs. In a later analysis, false discovery rates were estimated by permuting HLA or CMV assignments 20 times. In a later analysis, co-occurring TCRs were grouped with DBSCAN, and TCRdist sequence similarity was added when clustering was performed within HLA-allele-positive subsets. Co-occurrence clustering excluded repertoires with fewer than 30,000 or more than 120,000 public chains, plus five with anomalous nucleotide sharing. TCRdb carries this immuneACCESS record with in-frame sequences only. Its versions omit some clonotypes, under half of them owing to an unresolved V gene in the studies checked, with the rest unexplained. V, J and clone size reflect that table, while D and trimming were determined from the DNA. The sample contains around 160,000 clones, more than 60% of them found a single time. Of the sample, over 4% is held by the ten largest clones.

The CDR3 runs 14 amino acids, cysteine and phenylalanine included. The CDR3 DNA has 42 bases and is translated from base 1. Germline trimming amounts to 4 bases on V and 4 bases on J, with 5 as the count of junction bases outside the gene matches. The germline V gene supplies CDR1 SGHRS and CDR2 YFSETQ. The cohort comprised some 730 healthy bone marrow donors. At the time of sampling, all cohort members were nominally healthy, though unrecorded immune exposures were likely present. The donor tested CMV seronegative and was one of the 352 seronegative cohort members. A peripheral blood sample was provided by each donor, and peripheral blood mononuclear cells were used for TCR beta sequencing. The Qiagen DNeasy Blood Extraction Kit was used to extract genomic DNA from the blood cell samples. This sample was included in a study of cytomegalovirus exposure and HLA in healthy donors (dated by TCRdb to between 2016 and 2019). Regarding the research as a whole: An earlier analysis of approximately 640 of the donors reported 250 to 300 Gb of sequence data and 117 million unique TCR beta sequences from about 180 million T cells. The study was designed to test whether signatures of past pathogen exposure could be identified by cataloging public T cell receptors. The T cell repertoires of roughly 660 subjects were profiled by immunosequencing and related to cytomegalovirus serostatus. The number of typed donors differed by locus: about 620-640 for A, B, C, DRB1 and DQB1; roughly 510 for DQA1; around 580 for DPA1; and some 430 for DPB1. Along with the approximately 600-subject first cohort, a separate validation cohort of 120 different subjects was used. HLA typing included class I and class II loci at four-digit resolution. Genome-wide SNP genotypes for about 60% of the roughly 700 donors were used in a later genetic analysis, which treated that subset as a discovery cohort. To predict cytomegalovirus infection status, the study brought together high-throughput TCR immunosequencing, statistical association of individual TCRs with disease status, and machine learning. Alongside the repertoire data, information on donor age, sex, ethnicity and CMV serostatus was compiled. Across approximately 420 genotyped donors of the cohort, an average of roughly 200,000 unique TCR beta nucleotide sequences per donor were sequenced, and 15% to 20% of those sequences were non-productive. All discovery cohort repertoires had been generated using a single sequencing platform. Roughly 5 DR-DQ haplotypes were handled as single units for association and clustering because linkage in the cohort was strong. Rather than drawing on any new phenotypic data, the later analysis identified candidate immune exposures from TCR beta sequences and the way those sequences occurred across donors. Of the 300 to 450 genotyped donors, approximately 82% fell in the genetic ancestry cluster associated with self-reported Caucasian donors. An early release covering about 600 HLA-typed donors comprised roughly 300 gigabases of sequencing data and tens of millions of unique TCR sequences. To study patterns of TCR occurrence, a later analysis re-analyzed previously published TCR beta repertoires from 700 or so donors and added high-resolution HLA genotyping. To decide whether each TCR beta V gene segment behaved as functional or pseudogenic, an earlier analysis of approximately 590 of the donors relied on high-throughput TCR beta sequencing. General conclusions and limits of the study: A few of the identified cytomegalovirus-associated TCR beta chains were confirmed in vitro to be specific for cytomegalovirus antigens. Linkage disequilibrium might explain the correlated functional status among segregating V segments, but an unknown experimental factor could not be ruled out. A further reported finding was that TCR beta sequences accurately predicted the HLA-A and HLA-B alleles for most subjects in the first cohort. Strong co-occurrence of HLA alleles, especially DR and DQ, made assigning TCR associations to individual alleles difficult. Some IMGT-functional V segments, including TRBV6-2 and TRBV6-3, could not be told apart with the 87-base-pair reads, so those segments were excluded. Cytomegalovirus status was reported to be diagnosed by the classifier with high specificity and sensitivity in both the original and validation cohorts. In a later genetic analysis, fewer N-insertions in productive TCRs were reported among donors in an Asian-associated ancestry cluster than the roughly 700-donor mean. In a later analysis, HLA-associated TCR beta chains showed more clonal expansion and lower generation probabilities than non-associated chains that were equally common. The cohort was sequenced for TCR beta chains only, and without alpha or paired-chain data the features that could be detected were limited. Presence/absence analyses assumed roughly uniform sequencing depth across donors, an assumption that may not hold. A group of highly shared sequence variants was considered likely to be a technical artifact of the sequencing pipeline. The only immune exposure information available for the cohort was CMV serostatus. It was suggested by the authors that the approach could potentially be generalized to other disease states and immunological phenotypes. A later genetic analysis associated a missense DCLRE1C variant with V-gene and J-gene trimming of TCR beta chains, and an independent cohort replicated the association. A later analysis found that TCR association rates varied across HLA loci, with DRB1 alleles showing the most associated TCRs and HLA-C alleles the fewest. HLA typing was unavailable for some donors at each locus, so association tests used only the typed subset. A total of roughly 160 TCR beta chains were listed by the study as associated with cytomegalovirus. Across donors, most TCR sequences were observed very rarely, whereas some public TCRs were present in many individuals. The earlier analysis of 587 of the donors excluded roughly 17 rarely observed V segments, including chromosome 9 orphons, because counts were too low. An earlier analysis of approximately 590 of the donors showed that most TCR beta V segments appeared in productive rearrangements either about 87% or about 30% of the time, which broadly matched IMGT annotations. Most CMV-associated TCR beta chains appeared to be HLA-restricted in a later analysis, and the HLA associations seemed to be driven largely by CMV exposure. Several of the top co-occurrence clusters appeared to be linked to parvovirus B19, influenza, CMV and Epstein-Barr virus, according to a later analysis. At a false discovery rate of 0.05, a later analysis linked 16,951 TCR beta sequences to specific HLA alleles.

The V and J genes are TRBV5-1 and TRBJ2-5; 9 central nucleotides agree with TRBD1. The sequence was obtained from a male donor in good health and CMV-seronegative. Sequenced material: PBMCs. The CDR3 in this case is CASSRTGALETQYF. The DNA is as follows: TGCGCCAGCAGCAGGACAGGGGCTCTAGAGACCCAGTACTTC. Where the CDR3 stops, the reference TRBV5-1 and TRBJ2-5 genes take over; the full variable domain is KAGVTQTPRYLIKTRGQQVTLSCSPISGHRSVSWYQQTPGQGLQFLFEYFSETQRNKGNFPGRFSGRQFSNSRSEMNVSTLELGDSALYLCASSRTGALETQYFGPGTRLLVL.